These 6 T cell receptor beta chains came from one sample sequenced in a study of blood T cells in healthy people across ages. Together with a sample-barcoded 5' primer, a J-beta primer mix was included in a second PCR lasting about 7 to 11 cycles. Via MiXCR, TCRdb re-called the 5' RACE reads, giving one row per CDR3 protein. Among hundreds of thousands of distinct CDR3 sequences listed, 20% to 25% were seen once. The sequenced sample was blood. These receptors all come from a man between 65 and 80 years old in good health.

The chain uses TRBV12-3 or TRBV12-4 and TRBJ2-7, with D possibly matching TRBD2 (5 bases). This CDR3 is built from 12 residues. V shed 3 bases and J shed 9 bases, with 12 bases lying between them. In DNA form, the CDR3 reads TGTGCCAGCAGTTTTTCTATCGAGGGGCAGTACTTC. Its translation: CASSFSIEGQYF.

This clonotype occurred a few times. V gene TRBV29-1 combines with J gene TRBJ1-2; the D is unclear. The V gene's germline CDR1 is SQVTM and CDR2 ANQGSEA. This CDR3 region has 11 residues. The V gene lost 4 bases and the J gene lost 8 bases, with 11 bases spanning the gap. The CDR3 DNA reads TGCAGCGTTGTATGGTTGCGGGGCTACACCTTC. Residues: CSVVWLRGYTF.

V gene TRBV12-3 or TRBV12-4 combines with J gene TRBJ2-3; perhaps TRBD1 as D (6 bases). V lost 4 bases and J 2 bases, leaving 13 bases between the germline ends. The CDR3 is 15 amino acids. The CDR3 reads CASSWQGRNTDTQYF. The DNA of the CDR3 is TGTGCCAGCAGTTGGCAGGGGCGTAACACAGATACGCAGTATTTT.

The chain combines TRBV27 with TRBJ1-1; unclear D gene. The CDR3 spans 14 residues. Germline-derived CDR1 and CDR2 are MNHEY and SMNVEV (reference sequence). V was trimmed by 6 bases and J by 0 bases, leaving 11 bases between them. This chain's CDR3 is CASSIRSMNTEAFF. CDR3 DNA sequence: TGTGCCAGCAGCATACGGAGTATGAACACTGAAGCTTTCTTT.

This clonotype appeared a few times. The chain recombines TRBV20-1 with TRBJ2-7, with 8 bases that match TRBD1. There are 13 residues in the CDR3. Germline loops: CDR1 DFQATT, CDR2 SNEGSKA (reference sequence). The ends lost 4 bases at V and 3 bases at J; junction bases unmatched: 5. The CDR3 sequence is CSAKGQGGYEQYF. CDR3 sequence (DNA): TGCAGTGCTAAAGGACAGGGAGGCTACGAGCAGTACTTC.

This clonotype was recorded at least ten times. This chain uses TRBV29-1 with TRBJ1-4; 8 bases align to TRBD1. CDR3 length equals 13 residues. Germline assignment: CDR1 SQVTM and CDR2 ANQGSEA. Unmatched junction bases numbered 7, after V lost 8 bases and J lost 5 bases. The CDR3 region is CSFRTGPNEKLFF. CDR3 coding DNA: TGCAGCTTCAGGACAGGGCCAAATGAAAAACTGTTTTTT. The variable domain in full, completed from reference TRBV29-1 and TRBJ1-4, reads SAVISQKPSRDICQRGTSLTIQCQVDSQVTMMFWYRQQPGQSLTLIATANQGSEATYESGFVIDKFPISRPNLTFSTLTVSNMSPEDSSIYLCSFRTGPNEKLFFGSGTQLSVL.